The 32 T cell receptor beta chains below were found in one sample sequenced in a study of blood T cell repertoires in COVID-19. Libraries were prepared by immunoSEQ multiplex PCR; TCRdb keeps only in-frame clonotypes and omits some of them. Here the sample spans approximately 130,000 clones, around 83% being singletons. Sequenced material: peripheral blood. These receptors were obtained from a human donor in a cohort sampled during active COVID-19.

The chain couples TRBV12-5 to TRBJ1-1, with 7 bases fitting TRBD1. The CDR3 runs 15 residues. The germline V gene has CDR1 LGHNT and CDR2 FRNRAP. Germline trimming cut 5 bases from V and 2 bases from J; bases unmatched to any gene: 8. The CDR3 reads CASGAPGQLNTEAFF. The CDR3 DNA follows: TGTGCTAGTGGTGCGCCGGGACAGCTTAACACTGAAGCTTTCTTT.

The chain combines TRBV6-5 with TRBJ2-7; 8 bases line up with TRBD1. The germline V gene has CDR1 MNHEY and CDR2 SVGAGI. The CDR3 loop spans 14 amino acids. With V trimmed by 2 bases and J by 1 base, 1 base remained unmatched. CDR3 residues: CASSYGDRSYEQYF. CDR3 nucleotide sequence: TGTGCCAGCAGTTACGGGGACAGGTCCTACGAGCAGTACTTC.

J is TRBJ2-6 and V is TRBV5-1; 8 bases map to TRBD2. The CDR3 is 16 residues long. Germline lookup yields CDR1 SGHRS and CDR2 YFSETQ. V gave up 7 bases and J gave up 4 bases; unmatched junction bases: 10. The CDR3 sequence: CASLPGLAPGANVLTF. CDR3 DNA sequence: TGCGCCAGCTTACCCGGACTAGCTCCCGGGGCCAACGTCCTGACTTTC.

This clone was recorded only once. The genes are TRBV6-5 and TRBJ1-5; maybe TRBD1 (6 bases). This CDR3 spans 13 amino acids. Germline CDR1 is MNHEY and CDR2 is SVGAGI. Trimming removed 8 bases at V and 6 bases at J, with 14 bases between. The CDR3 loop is CASSQGPRQPQHF. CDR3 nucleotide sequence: TGTGCCAGCTCACAGGGCCCTCGTCAGCCCCAGCATTTT.

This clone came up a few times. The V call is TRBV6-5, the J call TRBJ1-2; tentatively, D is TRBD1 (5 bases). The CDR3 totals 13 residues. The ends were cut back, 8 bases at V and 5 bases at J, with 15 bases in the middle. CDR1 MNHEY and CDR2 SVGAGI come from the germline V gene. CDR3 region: CASGTRRGYGYTF. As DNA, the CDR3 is TGTGCCAGCGGTACCCGACGGGGGTATGGCTACACCTTC.

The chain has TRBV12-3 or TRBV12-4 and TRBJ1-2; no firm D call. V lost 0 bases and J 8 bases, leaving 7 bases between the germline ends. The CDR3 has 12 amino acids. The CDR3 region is CASSLAEEGYTF. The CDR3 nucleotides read TGTGCCAGCAGTTTAGCAGAGGAGGGCTACACCTTC.

CDR3 amino acids: CASSFRHPNYGYTF. In DNA, the CDR3 is TGTGCCAGCAGTTTCCGACACCCTAACTATGGCTACACCTTC. The V and J genes are TRBV27 and TRBJ1-2; D not resolved. CDR3 length: 14 residues. V dropped 3 bases and J dropped 0 bases, with 8 bases sitting between them. CDR1 and CDR2 from the germline V gene are MNHEY and SMNVEV (reference sequence).

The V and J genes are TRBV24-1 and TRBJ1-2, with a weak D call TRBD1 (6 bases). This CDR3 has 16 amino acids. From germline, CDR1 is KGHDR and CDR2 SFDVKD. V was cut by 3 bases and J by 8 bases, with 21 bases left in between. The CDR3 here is CATSDPTDGAGEGYTF. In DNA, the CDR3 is TGTGCCACCAGTGATCCTACGGACGGGGCAGGGGAAGGCTACACCTTC.

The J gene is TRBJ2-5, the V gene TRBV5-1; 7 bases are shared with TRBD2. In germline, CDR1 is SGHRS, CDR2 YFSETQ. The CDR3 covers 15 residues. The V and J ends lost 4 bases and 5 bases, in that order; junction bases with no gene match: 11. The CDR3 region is CASSAAGGGLETQYF. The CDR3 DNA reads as TGCGCCAGCAGCGCCGCTGGGGGGGGTCTGGAGACCCAGTACTTC.

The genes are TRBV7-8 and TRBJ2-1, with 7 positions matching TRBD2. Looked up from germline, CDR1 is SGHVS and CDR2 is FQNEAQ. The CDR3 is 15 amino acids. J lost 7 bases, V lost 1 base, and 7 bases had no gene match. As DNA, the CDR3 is TGTGCCAGCAGCTTAGGAGGGACTATGCATAATGAGCAGTTCTTC. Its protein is CASSLGGTMHNEQFF.

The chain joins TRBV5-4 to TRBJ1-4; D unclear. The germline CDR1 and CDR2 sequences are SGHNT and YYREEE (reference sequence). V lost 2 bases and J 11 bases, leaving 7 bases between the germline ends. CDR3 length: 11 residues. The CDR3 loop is CASSFGDKLFF. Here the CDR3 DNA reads TGTGCCAGCAGCTTTGGAGATAAACTGTTTTTT.

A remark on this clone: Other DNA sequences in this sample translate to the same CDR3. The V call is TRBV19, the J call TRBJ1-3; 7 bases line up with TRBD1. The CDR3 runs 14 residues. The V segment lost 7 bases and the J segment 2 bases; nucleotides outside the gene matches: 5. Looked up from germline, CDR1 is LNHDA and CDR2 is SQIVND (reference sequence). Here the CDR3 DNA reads TGTGCCAGTAATGGGCAGGGGGCTGGAAACACCATATATTTT. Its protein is CASNGQGAGNTIYF. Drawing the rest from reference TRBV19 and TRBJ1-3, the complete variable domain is DGGITQSPKYLFRKEGQNVTLSCEQNLNHDAMYWYRQDPGQGLRLIYYSQIVNDFQKGDIAEGYSVSREKKESFPLTVTSAQKNPTAFYLCASNGQGAGNTIYFGEGSWLTVV.

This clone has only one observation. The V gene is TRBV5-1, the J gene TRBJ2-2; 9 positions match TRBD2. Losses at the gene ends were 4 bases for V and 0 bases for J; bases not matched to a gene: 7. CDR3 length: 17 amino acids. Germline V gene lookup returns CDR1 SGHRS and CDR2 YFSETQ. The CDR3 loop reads CASSPPRGGANTGELFF. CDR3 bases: TGCGCCAGCAGCCCTCCGCGGGGGGGGGCGAACACCGGGGAGCTGTTTTTT.

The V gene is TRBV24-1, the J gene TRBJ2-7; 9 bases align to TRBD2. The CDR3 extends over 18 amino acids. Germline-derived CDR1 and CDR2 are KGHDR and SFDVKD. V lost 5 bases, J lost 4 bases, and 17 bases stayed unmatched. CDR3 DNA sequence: TGTGCCACCAGTGTCCCGAAGGGCGGGACTAGCTCAGTATACGAGCAGTACGTC. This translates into CATSVPKGGTSSVYEQYV.

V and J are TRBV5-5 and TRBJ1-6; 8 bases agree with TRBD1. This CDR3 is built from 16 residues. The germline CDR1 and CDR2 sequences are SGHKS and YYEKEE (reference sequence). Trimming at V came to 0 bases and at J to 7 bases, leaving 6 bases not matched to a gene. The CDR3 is CASSLVWRTGNSPLHF. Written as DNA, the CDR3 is TGTGCCAGCAGCTTGGTGTGGCGGACAGGGAATTCACCCCTCCACTTT.

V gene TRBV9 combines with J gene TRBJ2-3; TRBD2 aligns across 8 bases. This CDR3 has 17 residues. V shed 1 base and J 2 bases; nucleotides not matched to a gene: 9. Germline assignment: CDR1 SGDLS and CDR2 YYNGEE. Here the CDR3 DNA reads TGTGCCAGCAGCGTATCCCCCGCGGGGGGAAACACAGATACGCAGTATTTT. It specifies CASSVSPAGGNTDTQYF.

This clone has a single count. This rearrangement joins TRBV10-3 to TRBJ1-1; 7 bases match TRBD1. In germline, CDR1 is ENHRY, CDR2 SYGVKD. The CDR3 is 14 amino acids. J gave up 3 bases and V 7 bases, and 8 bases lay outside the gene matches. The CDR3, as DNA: TGTGCCATCAAGCGCGGGACAGAAGACACTGAAGCTTTCTTT. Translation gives CAIKRGTEDTEAFF.

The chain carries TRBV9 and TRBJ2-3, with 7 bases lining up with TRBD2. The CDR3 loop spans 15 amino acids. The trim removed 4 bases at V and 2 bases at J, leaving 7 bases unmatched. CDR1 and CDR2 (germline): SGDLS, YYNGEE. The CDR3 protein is CASSPWGGSTDTQYF. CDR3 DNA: TGTGCCAGCAGCCCATGGGGGGGATCCACAGATACGCAGTATTTT.

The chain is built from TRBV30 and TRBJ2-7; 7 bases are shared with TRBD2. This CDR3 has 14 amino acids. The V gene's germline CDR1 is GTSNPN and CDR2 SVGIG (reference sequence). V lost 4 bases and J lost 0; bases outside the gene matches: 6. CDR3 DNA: TGTGCCTGGAATTTAGGCGGGAGCTCCTACGAGCAGTACTTC. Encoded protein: CAWNLGGSSYEQYF.

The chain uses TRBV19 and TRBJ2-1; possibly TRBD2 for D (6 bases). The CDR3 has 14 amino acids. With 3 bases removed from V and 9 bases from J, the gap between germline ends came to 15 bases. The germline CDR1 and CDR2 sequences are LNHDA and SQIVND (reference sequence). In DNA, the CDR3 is TGTGCCAGTAGTATCCCGATTACCGGGGGTGAGCAGTTCTTC. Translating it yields CASSIPITGGEQFF.

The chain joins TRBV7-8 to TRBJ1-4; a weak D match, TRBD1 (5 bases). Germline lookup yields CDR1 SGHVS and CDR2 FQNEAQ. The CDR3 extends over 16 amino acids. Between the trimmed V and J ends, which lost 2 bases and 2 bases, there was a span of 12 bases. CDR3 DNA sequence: TGTGCCAGCAGCTTATTGGGGGGATGGACTAATGAAAAACTGTTTTTT. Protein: CASSLLGGWTNEKLFF. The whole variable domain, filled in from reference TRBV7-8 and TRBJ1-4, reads GAGVSQSPRYKVAKRGQDVALRCDPISGHVSLFWYQQALGQGPEFLTYFQNEAQLDKSGLPSDRFFAERPEGSVSTLKIQRTQQEDSAVYLCASSLLGGWTNEKLFFGSGTQLSVL.

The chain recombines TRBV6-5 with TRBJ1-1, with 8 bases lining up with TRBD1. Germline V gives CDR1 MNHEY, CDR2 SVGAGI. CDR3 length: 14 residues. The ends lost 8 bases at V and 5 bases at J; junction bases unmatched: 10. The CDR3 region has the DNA TGTGCCAGCTTGCTGGACAGGGAAGTTACTGAAGCTTTCTTT. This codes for CASLLDREVTEAFF.

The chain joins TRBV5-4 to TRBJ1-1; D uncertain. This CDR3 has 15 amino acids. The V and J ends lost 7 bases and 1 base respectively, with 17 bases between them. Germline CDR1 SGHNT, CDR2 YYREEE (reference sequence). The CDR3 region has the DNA TGTGCCAGCCTCAACAGAATCCCGAAGAACACTGAAGCTTTCTTT. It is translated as CASLNRIPKNTEAFF.

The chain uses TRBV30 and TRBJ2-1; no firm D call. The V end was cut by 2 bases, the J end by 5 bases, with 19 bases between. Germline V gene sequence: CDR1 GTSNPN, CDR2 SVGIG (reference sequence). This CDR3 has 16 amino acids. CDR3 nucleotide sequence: TGTGCCTGGAGTTTAGGAACAGACCCCAACCACAATGAGCAGTTCTTC. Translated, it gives CAWSLGTDPNHNEQFF.

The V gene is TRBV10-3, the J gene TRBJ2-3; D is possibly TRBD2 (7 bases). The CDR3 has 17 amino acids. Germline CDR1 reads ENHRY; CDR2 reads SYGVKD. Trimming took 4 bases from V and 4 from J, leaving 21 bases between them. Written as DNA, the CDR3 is TGTGCCATCAGTGGGGGGAGGGGGGAGATGGCAGCAGATACGCAGTATTTT. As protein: CAISGGRGEMAADTQYF.

The CDR3 DNA follows: TGCGCCAGCAGCCAGGGGGGGGGACCCCTTCCTTCACCCCTCCACTTT. Protein: CASSQGGGPLPSPLHF. J is TRBJ1-6 and V is TRBV4-3; D might be TRBD1 (5 bases). Germline CDR1 is LGHNA and CDR2 is YSLEER. Deletions cut 3 bases from V and 9 bases from J, with 18 bases between. The CDR3 extends over 16 amino acids.

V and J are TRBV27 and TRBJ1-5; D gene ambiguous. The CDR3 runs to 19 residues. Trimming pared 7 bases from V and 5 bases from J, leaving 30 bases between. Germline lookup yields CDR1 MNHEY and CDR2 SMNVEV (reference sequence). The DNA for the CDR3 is TGTGCCAGCACTCCTTCCCGGGAGAACCGCCCTCGGGAGTATCAGCCCCAGCATTTT. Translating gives CASTPSRENRPREYQPQHF.

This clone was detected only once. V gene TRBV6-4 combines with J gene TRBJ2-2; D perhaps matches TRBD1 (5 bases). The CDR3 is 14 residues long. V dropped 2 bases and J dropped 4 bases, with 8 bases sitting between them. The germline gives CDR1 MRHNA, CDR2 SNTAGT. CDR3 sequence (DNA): TGTGCCAGCAGTGACCAGGGTGGCACCGGGGAGCTGTTTTTT. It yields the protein CASSDQGGTGELFF.

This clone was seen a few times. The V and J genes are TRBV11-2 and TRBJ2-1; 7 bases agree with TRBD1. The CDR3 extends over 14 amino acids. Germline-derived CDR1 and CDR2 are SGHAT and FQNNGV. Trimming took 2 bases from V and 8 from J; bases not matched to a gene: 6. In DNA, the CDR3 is TGTGCCAGCAGCTTAATGTACAGGGGCGATGAGCAGTTCTTC. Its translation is CASSLMYRGDEQFF.

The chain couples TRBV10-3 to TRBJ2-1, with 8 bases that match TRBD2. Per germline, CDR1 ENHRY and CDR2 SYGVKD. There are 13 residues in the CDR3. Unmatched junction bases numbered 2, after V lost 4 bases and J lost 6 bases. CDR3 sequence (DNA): TGTGCCATCAGTGGGGGGACTAGCAATGAGCAGTTCTTC. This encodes CAISGGTSNEQFF.

The CDR3 region is CASSIGARASDTQYF. The CDR3 bases are TGTGCCAGTAGTATAGGGGCCCGCGCTTCAGATACGCAGTATTTT. The V gene is TRBV19, the J gene TRBJ2-3, with no clear D. This CDR3 is 15 amino acids long. CDR1 and CDR2 from the germline V gene are LNHDA and SQIVND (reference sequence). Trimming shortened V by 1 base and J by 4 bases, and 12 bases separated the two germline ends.

CDR3 residues: CASSFSVYTEAFF. The CDR3 coding sequence is TGTGCCAGCAGCTTTTCTGTATACACTGAAGCTTTCTTT. This rearrangement joins TRBV7-9 to TRBJ1-1; D is undetermined. V lost 3 bases and J lost 3, with 8 bases in between. The germline gives CDR1 SEHNR, CDR2 FQNEAQ (reference sequence). CDR3 length equals 13 residues.